The 30 T cell receptor beta chains below all came from one sample that was sequenced in a study of shared clonotypes between healthy human individuals (dated by TCRdb to the early 2020s). Libraries were constructed by the immunoSEQ multiplex PCR assay. This immuneACCESS table, as held by TCRdb, lists in-frame sequences with V and J called but not all clones. Of the missing ones, under half trace to an unresolved V gene in checked studies; the others have no known cause. Present in this sample are fewer than 1 million clones, 90% to 98% of which were seen just once. The ten largest clones add up to about 0.25% of the sample. CD8 naive samples were CD45RO-negative cells positively selected for CCR7, giving a CD45RA+CCR7+ population that excluded TemRA cells. The material sequenced was naive CD8+ T cells sorted from blood. This specimen's cell subset or site label, per the study, means: CD45RA+CCR7+. These receptor sequences come from a man aged 25-45 years in good health.

This chain uses TRBV9 with TRBJ2-1; 11 bases are a match to TRBD2. CDR3 length: 15 residues. The V gene end was trimmed by 3 bases and the J gene end by 7 bases; junction bases not matched to a gene: 6. The germline CDR1 and CDR2 sequences are SGDLS and YYNGEE. In nucleotides, the CDR3 is TGTGCCAGCAGCGCCCCGGGACTAGCGGTTAATGAGCAGTTCTTC. Protein sequence: CASSAPGLAVNEQFF. Using reference TRBV9 and TRBJ2-1 for the parts outside the CDR3, the full variable domain is DSGVTQTPKHLITATGQRVTLRCSPRSGDLSVYWYQQSLDQGLQFLIQYYNGEERAKGNILERFSAQQFPDLHSELNLSSLELGDSALYFCASSAPGLAVNEQFFGPGTRLTVL.

The CDR3 DNA reads TGTGCCAGCAGTTTATCCGGGCGTTGGAGGGAGGGCCGCTACGAGCAGTACTTC. Encoded protein: CASSLSGRWREGRYEQYF. The chain has TRBV28 and TRBJ2-7; 7 nucleotides align to TRBD2. Germline loops: CDR1 MDHEN, CDR2 SYDVKM. This CDR3 has 18 residues. V was pared by 1 base and J by 3 bases, with 15 bases of the junction left unmatched.

CDR3 region: CASSLGDSGGTDTQYF. In DNA, the CDR3 is TGTGCCAGCAGCTTGGGGGACTCAGGGGGCACAGATACGCAGTATTTT. The V call is TRBV5-8, the J call TRBJ2-3; D is tentatively TRBD1 or TRBD2 (6 bases each). This CDR3 comprises 16 residues. V shed 0 bases and J shed 1 base, with 12 bases lying between them. Germline V gene data show CDR1 as SGHTS and CDR2 as YDEGEE.

The chain carries TRBV4-1 and TRBJ1-1; D is possibly TRBD1 (5 bases). The CDR3 is 14 amino acids. The V gene's germline CDR1 is MGHRA and CDR2 YSYEKL. The germline V and J ends were trimmed by 4 bases and 4 bases, with 13 bases remaining between them. In DNA form, the CDR3 reads TGCGCCAGCAGCCTCCAGGGAACGGGCACTGAAGCTTTCTTT. It specifies CASSLQGTGTEAFF.

This clone has only one observation. The V call is TRBV4-2, the J call TRBJ2-1; tentative D call: TRBD2 (6 bases). The CDR3 has 18 residues. CDR1 and CDR2 (germline): LGHNA, YNFKEQ. V gave up 3 bases and J gave up 2 bases, with 20 bases separating them. The CDR3 protein is CASSQHFLAEETYNEQFF. The CDR3 bases are TGTGCCAGCAGCCAGCACTTCTTAGCGGAGGAAACCTACAATGAGCAGTTCTTC.

V usage is TRBV7-1 and J usage is TRBJ2-1; D remains unclear. TRBV7-1 is reported as an ORF; its role is uncertain. The CDR3 extends over 12 amino acids. The germline V and J ends were trimmed by 5 bases and 10 bases, with 12 bases remaining between them. The CDR3: CASSLTRHEQFF. As DNA, the CDR3 is TGTGCCAGCAGCCTGACCAGACACGAGCAGTTCTTC.

CDR3 DNA sequence: TGTGCCAGCAGTGGTGGGGGCTGGACTGAAGCTTTCTTT. This sequence encodes CASSGGGWTEAFF. This chain connects TRBV25-1 to TRBJ1-1; D perhaps matches TRBD1 (6 bases). From germline, CDR1 is MGHDK and CDR2 SYGVNS. The CDR3 loop spans 13 amino acids. Trimming took 4 bases from V and 5 from J, leaving 11 bases between them.

V is TRBV27 and J is TRBJ1-2, with D unresolved. Germline loops: CDR1 MNHEY, CDR2 SMNVEV (reference sequence). The CDR3 contains 11 residues. Trimming stripped 8 bases from V and 8 bases from J, with 12 bases between. DNA for the CDR3: TGTGCCAGCCGCAGCCGACTGGGCTACACCTTC. Translated, it gives CASRSRLGYTF.

J is TRBJ2-7 and V is TRBV9; TRBD2 aligns across 11 bases. Germline-derived CDR1 and CDR2 are SGDLS and YYNGEE. Losses at the gene ends were 4 bases for V and 0 bases for J; bases not matched to a gene: 6. This CDR3 has 16 amino acids. The CDR3 spells CASSSRLAGNSYEQYF. DNA of the CDR3: TGTGCCAGCAGCTCGAGACTAGCGGGGAACTCCTACGAGCAGTACTTC.

The chain joins TRBV9 to TRBJ2-2, with D perhaps matching TRBD1 (6 bases). Trimming removed 3 bases from V and 3 bases from J, with 12 bases in between. The germline CDR1 and CDR2 sequences are SGDLS and YYNGEE. The CDR3 extends over 15 amino acids. CDR3 sequence reads: CASSEGGFDTGELFF. DNA for the CDR3: TGTGCCAGCAGCGAAGGGGGTTTCGACACCGGGGAGCTGTTTTTT.

This chain joins TRBV9 and TRBJ2-3, with a weak D call TRBD1 (7 bases). Trimming left V 0 bases short and J 1 base short, with 12 bases between. Germline V gene lookup returns CDR1 SGDLS and CDR2 YYNGEE. The CDR3 consists of 16 residues. CDR3 nucleotides: TGTGCCAGCAGCGTAGGTGTCAGGGGGGGCACAGATACGCAGTATTTT. Its protein is CASSVGVRGGTDTQYF.

The chain is built from TRBV25-1 and TRBJ2-1, with D uncertain. Per the germline V gene, CDR1 is MGHDK and CDR2 is SYGVNS. Trimming left V 6 bases short and J 4 bases short, with 7 bases between. There are 12 residues in the CDR3. The CDR3 DNA reads TGTGCCAGCAGGTTGACTTACAATGAGCAGTTCTTC. Protein product: CASRLTYNEQFF.

J is TRBJ1-2 and V is TRBV10-2; the D gene is possibly TRBD1 (6 bases). Germline assignment: CDR1 WSHSY and CDR2 SAAADI. The CDR3 consists of 13 residues. V was cut by 8 bases and J by 8 bases, with 18 bases left in between. Here the CDR3 reads CASGNQGPRGYTF. In DNA form, the CDR3 reads TGCGCCAGCGGAAACCAGGGGCCCCGGGGCTACACCTTC.

The V call is TRBV2, the J call TRBJ1-2, with 7 bases lining up with TRBD1. V lost 6 bases, J lost 8 bases, and 21 bases stayed unmatched. Germline V gene lookup returns CDR1 SNHLY and CDR2 FYNNEI. The CDR3 runs to 17 residues. CDR3 nucleotides: TGTGCCAGCAGCCGCCCCCGATTACAGGGGAAAGGGGAAGGCTACACCTTC. Translated, it gives CASSRPRLQGKGEGYTF.

This clone was seen a single time. The chain joins TRBV7-9 to TRBJ2-7; D unresolved. Germline CDR1 is SEHNR and CDR2 is FQNEAQ (reference sequence). Trimming removed 2 bases from V and 0 bases from J, with 5 bases in between. The CDR3 is 13 residues long. The CDR3 nucleotides read TGTGCCAGCAGCTTACGGAACTCCTACGAGCAGTACTTC. This gives the protein CASSLRNSYEQYF. Looking up the rest from reference TRBV7-9 and TRBJ2-7 gives the full variable domain: DTGVSQNPRHKITKRGQNVTFRCDPISEHNRLYWYRQTLGQGPEFLTYFQNEAQLEKSRLLSDRFSAERPKGSFSTLEIQRTEQGDSAMYLCASSLRNSYEQYFGPGTRLTVT.

The rearrangement joins TRBV7-9 to TRBJ2-5; no clear D gene. Trimming took 4 bases from V and 6 from J, leaving 3 bases between them. CDR3 length: 10 residues. Germline values: CDR1 SEHNR, CDR2 FQNEAQ (reference sequence). The CDR3 sequence is CASSSKTQYF. The DNA of the CDR3 is TGTGCCAGCAGCTCGAAGACCCAGTACTTC.

The V and J genes are TRBV6-6 and TRBJ2-1; 8 bases are a match to TRBD2. This CDR3 is 13 amino acids long. In germline, CDR1 is MNHNY, CDR2 SVGAGI (reference sequence). The J segment lost 6 bases and the V segment lost 6 bases, leaving 4 bases of the junction unmatched. Here the CDR3 DNA reads TGTGCCAGCAGCAGCGGGGGATTCAATGAGCAGTTCTTC. Translating gives CASSSGGFNEQFF.

The V and J genes are TRBV7-9 and TRBJ2-7; D gene ambiguous. This CDR3 is built from 12 residues. The V end lost 1 base, the J end lost 5 bases, and 6 bases lay between the germline ends. From germline, CDR1 is SEHNR and CDR2 FQNEAQ (reference sequence). The CDR3 DNA follows: TGTGCCAGCAGCTTAGGGCTCGACGAGCAGTACTTC. Residues: CASSLGLDEQYF.

V gene TRBV11-2 combines with J gene TRBJ2-1; TRBD2 matches at 8 bases. V lost 5 bases, J lost 0 bases, and 9 bases stayed unmatched. CDR1 is SGHAT, CDR2 FQNNGV, per germline. The CDR3 is 17 residues long. CDR3 sequence (DNA): TGTGCCAGCAGCCTCCTTTCGAGCGGGAGCTCCTACAATGAGCAGTTCTTC. Amino acid sequence: CASSLLSSGSSYNEQFF.

This clone was detected once. This CDR3 reads CAWSSSGSIAGELFF. In DNA form, the CDR3 reads TGTGCCTGGAGTTCTAGCGGGAGTATCGCCGGGGAGCTGTTTTTT. V usage is TRBV30 and J usage is TRBJ2-2; 10 bases align to TRBD2. The CDR3 spans 15 residues. CDR1 and CDR2 from the germline V gene are GTSNPN and SVGIG (reference sequence). V lost 2 bases and J lost 6; bases outside the gene matches: 6.

The rearrangement joins TRBV5-8 to TRBJ1-4; 7 bases are a match to TRBD1. Germline CDR1 SGHTS, CDR2 YDEGEE. The CDR3 has 19 residues. Losses at the gene ends were 5 bases for V and 11 bases for J; bases not matched to a gene: 27. Here the CDR3 reads CASSVTVGQVDELEWKLFF. Written as DNA, the CDR3 is TGTGCCAGCAGTGTGACGGTTGGACAGGTTGACGAGTTGGAGTGGAAACTGTTTTTT.

The gene calls are TRBV7-6 and TRBJ2-1; 8 bases match TRBD1. The CDR3 totals 16 residues. The V gene's germline CDR1 is SGHVS and CDR2 FNYEAQ. V was pared by 5 bases and J by 3 bases, with 9 bases of the junction left unmatched. The CDR3 sequence is CASSTPGTGYYNEQFF. The CDR3 DNA sequence: TGTGCCAGCAGCACGCCCGGGACAGGATACTACAATGAGCAGTTCTTC.

The genes are TRBV9 and TRBJ2-7, with 10 bases fitting TRBD2. With V trimmed by 0 bases and J by 6 bases, 6 bases remained unmatched. From germline, CDR1 is SGDLS and CDR2 YYNGEE. The CDR3 is 15 residues long. CDR3 coding DNA: TGTGCCAGCAGCGTAGGTGCTAGCGGGAGACTCGAGCAGTACTTC. It codes for CASSVGASGRLEQYF.

The chain carries TRBV29-1 and TRBJ2-5, with 10 bases fitting TRBD2. The trim removed 6 bases at V and 4 bases at J, leaving 14 bases unmatched. The CDR3 covers 16 residues. CDR1 and CDR2 (germline): SQVTM, ANQGSEA. The CDR3 loop reads CSVVGTSVTLGETQYF. CDR3 sequence (DNA): TGCAGCGTGGTCGGGACTAGCGTTACCCTGGGAGAGACCCAGTACTTC.

V usage is TRBV27 and J usage is TRBJ2-3, with 8 bases identical to TRBD1. Germline-derived CDR1 and CDR2 are MNHEY and SMNVEV (reference sequence). Trimming cost V 5 bases and J 5 bases; bases outside gene matches: 0. CDR3 length: 12 residues. Here the CDR3 DNA reads TGTGCCAGCAGTACAGGGGGAGATACGCAGTATTTT. Its protein is CASSTGGDTQYF.

The V gene is TRBV7-9, the J gene TRBJ2-1; 7 bases match TRBD2. The V and J ends lost 3 bases and 8 bases, in that order; junction bases with no gene match: 10. From germline, CDR1 is SEHNR and CDR2 FQNEAQ (reference sequence). The CDR3 is made up of 15 amino acids. The CDR3 DNA sequence: TGTGCCAGCAGCTTTGTTGGCGGGGAGGGCCATGAGCAGTTCTTC. Its translation: CASSFVGGEGHEQFF.

The rearrangement joins TRBV28 to TRBJ1-3, with no clear D. The CDR3 has 14 residues. Germline CDR1 reads MDHEN; CDR2 reads SYDVKM. Trimming took off 5 bases at V and 1 base at J, with 9 bases between the two ends. The CDR3 DNA reads TGTGCCAGCAGTCACCCCCGATCTGGAAACACCATATATTTT. Translating gives CASSHPRSGNTIYF.

The chain combines TRBV7-9 with TRBJ1-2; TRBD1 might be the D (5 bases). Looked up from germline, CDR1 is SEHNR and CDR2 is FQNEAQ (reference sequence). V was shortened by 4 bases and J by 0 bases, with 15 bases between the two germline ends. The CDR3 totals 16 residues. CDR3 protein: CASSSQVTVPNYGYTF. CDR3 in DNA: TGTGCCAGCAGCTCTCAGGTGACAGTTCCTAACTATGGCTACACCTTC.

The J gene is TRBJ2-1, the V gene TRBV14, with D perhaps TRBD2 (5 bases). The V end was cut by 0 bases, the J end by 11 bases, with 14 bases between. CDR1 is SGHDN, CDR2 FVKESK, per germline. The CDR3 is 14 amino acids. The CDR3 sequence is CASSQDPTRLQQFF. CDR3 sequence (DNA): TGTGCCAGCAGCCAAGATCCAACTCGACTACAGCAGTTCTTC. Looking up the rest from reference TRBV14 and TRBJ2-1 gives the full variable domain: EAGVTQFPSHSVIEKGQTVTLRCDPISGHDNLYWYRRVMGKEIKFLLHFVKESKQDESGMPNNRFLAERTGGTYSTLKVQPAELEDSGVYFCASSQDPTRLQQFFGPGTRLTVL.

The V call is TRBV18, the J call TRBJ2-7, with unresolved D. Looked up from germline, CDR1 is KGHSH and CDR2 is LQKENI. Trimming cost V 3 bases and J 0 bases, with 12 bases left between them. The CDR3 is 15 amino acids. CDR3 nucleotide sequence: TGTGCCAGCTCACCTGAATCGTCCCCCTCCTACGAGCAGTACTTC. Its translation: CASSPESSPSYEQYF.